Below are 6 T cell receptor beta chains sequenced from a single sample in a study of cytomegalovirus exposure and HLA in healthy donors. 13 Jbeta primers and 60 Vbeta primers were used for the PCR. The method was immunoSEQ multiplex PCR; TCRdb's version includes in-frame clones alone and lacks a portion of them. The sample has around 76,000 clones; the top ten hold approximately 1.4%. Sequences were obtained from PBMCs. Receptor source: a woman aged 55-70 years in good health and CMV-seronegative.

The chain employs TRBV14 and TRBJ2-7; 14 bases are shared with TRBD2. The CDR3 consists of 15 residues. V shed 4 bases, J shed 6 bases, and the junction held 5 bases outside the gene matches. Per germline, CDR1 SGHDN and CDR2 FVKESK. The CDR3 protein is CASSRGLAGVVEQYF. DNA of the CDR3: TGTGCCAGCAGCCGGGGACTAGCGGGAGTCGTCGAGCAGTACTTC.

This chain connects TRBV6-5 to TRBJ1-2; TRBD1 is a possible D gene (5 bases). This CDR3 has 14 amino acids. Germline V lookup: CDR1 MNHEY, CDR2 SVGAGI. The V end lost 6 bases, the J end lost 2 bases, and 13 bases lay between the germline ends. CDR3 residues: CASRIGGRNYGYTF. The DNA of the CDR3 is TGTGCCAGCAGGATCGGGGGTCGCAACTATGGCTACACCTTC.

The chain links TRBV6-5 to TRBJ1-3; perhaps TRBD1 as D (5 bases). This CDR3 is built from 14 residues. Germline CDR1 MNHEY, CDR2 SVGAGI. Trimming took 7 bases from V and 0 from J, leaving 10 bases between them. DNA for the CDR3: TGTGCCAGCATGGGGGGGTACTCTGGAAACACCATATATTTT. Amino acids: CASMGGYSGNTIYF.

The V gene is TRBV7-9, the J gene TRBJ2-3; 7 bases align to TRBD2. Per the germline V gene, CDR1 is SEHNR and CDR2 is FQNEAQ (reference sequence). The CDR3 contains 16 residues. Trimming took 5 bases from V and 1 from J; bases not matched to a gene: 9. CDR3 protein: CASSASGTIRTDTQYF. The CDR3 DNA sequence: TGTGCCAGCAGCGCATCCGGGACTATTCGCACAGATACGCAGTATTTT.

This chain joins TRBV28 and TRBJ2-2, with TRBD2 identical over 8 bases. The germline V gene encodes CDR1 MDHEN and CDR2 SYDVKM. J was trimmed by 6 bases and V by 8 bases; bases with no gene match: 2. The CDR3 runs to 12 residues. The DNA of the CDR3 is TGTGCCAGCGTTAGCGGGGCCGGGGAGCTGTTTTTT. Its translation is CASVSGAGELFF.

The chain carries TRBV7-9 and TRBJ2-7, with a tentative D call TRBD2 (6 bases). Per germline, CDR1 SEHNR and CDR2 FQNEAQ (reference sequence). Trimming removed 6 bases from V and 6 bases from J, with 18 bases in between. This CDR3 comprises 14 residues. In DNA form, the CDR3 reads TGTGCCAGCAGTTTACTGCCGGGAGCGCGCGAGCAGTACTTC. This sequence encodes CASSLLPGAREQYF.